A single sample gave rise to the 29 T cell receptor beta chains below, sequenced in a study of cytomegalovirus exposure and HLA in healthy donors. Primers for the PCR totalled 60 Vbeta and 13 Jbeta. Repertoires were generated with immunoSEQ multiplex PCR, while TCRdb's copy carries only in-frame clones and drops some. Among 100,000 or so clones listed, 79% were seen once. Sequenced sample: PBMCs. All receptors come from a female donor in good health and CMV-seropositive.

This clone came up a few times. The V gene is TRBV9, the J gene TRBJ1-5, with 9 bases identical to TRBD1. The CDR3 length is 16 residues. CDR1 is SGDLS and CDR2 is YYNGEE in the germline V gene. J gave up 2 bases and V 4 bases, and 7 bases lay outside the gene matches. The CDR3 nucleotides are TGTGCCAGCAGCACCGGGACAGGGATGGGCAATCAGCCCCAGCATTTT. It codes for CASSTGTGMGNQPQHF.

The chain recombines TRBV9 with TRBJ2-1; TRBD2 matches at 12 bases. The CDR3 is 17 residues long. Germline trimming cut 3 bases from V and 7 bases from J; bases unmatched to any gene: 11. The germline CDR1 and CDR2 sequences are SGDLS and YYNGEE. The CDR3 region has the DNA TGTGCCAGCAGCGCATCCGGACTAGCGGGGACTGGGAATGAGCAGTTCTTC. Encoded protein: CASSASGLAGTGNEQFF.

In its sample, this clone was seen once. This chain links TRBV5-8 with TRBJ2-5; 9 nucleotides line up with TRBD2. Germline lookup yields CDR1 SGHTS and CDR2 YDEGEE. CDR3 size: 14 residues. V was pared by 4 bases and J by 4 bases, with 5 bases of the junction left unmatched. CDR3 protein: CASSTKLAGETQYF. CDR3 DNA: TGTGCCAGCAGCACAAAACTAGCGGGAGAGACCCAGTACTTC.

In its sample, this clone was seen a few times. The chain is built from TRBV6-5 and TRBJ1-3, with 7 nucleotides matching TRBD1. This CDR3 spans 15 amino acids. The V segment lost 8 bases and the J segment 1 base; nucleotides outside the gene matches: 8. The germline gives CDR1 MNHEY, CDR2 SVGAGI. CDR3 DNA sequence: TGTGCCAGCGGCGGACAGGCTGGTTCTGGAAACACCATATATTTT. Its translation: CASGGQAGSGNTIYF.

This chain links TRBV19 with TRBJ1-5; D is perhaps TRBD1 (6 bases). This CDR3 comprises 15 residues. Germline CDR1 LNHDA, CDR2 SQIVND (reference sequence). V lost 10 bases and J 6 bases, leaving 22 bases between the germline ends. The CDR3 protein is CATLVKGGTGQPQHF. Here the CDR3 DNA reads TGTGCCACCCTCGTGAAAGGGGGTACGGGTCAGCCCCAGCATTTT.

The genes are TRBV5-4 and TRBJ2-6; 9 bases agree with TRBD1. Per germline, CDR1 SGHNT and CDR2 YYREEE (reference sequence). This CDR3 comprises 17 residues. Trimming cost V 2 bases and J 2 bases; bases outside gene matches: 5. The CDR3: CASSFGTGLTGANVLTF. The CDR3, as DNA: TGTGCCAGCAGCTTTGGGACAGGGCTCACTGGGGCCAACGTCCTGACTTTC.

This rearrangement joins TRBV5-1 to TRBJ2-3; 13 bases map to TRBD2. This CDR3 contains 16 residues. With 3 bases clipped from V and 11 bases from J, the junction kept 12 bases outside the gene matches. Germline V gene sequence: CDR1 SGHRS, CDR2 YFSETQ. The CDR3 bases are TGCGCCAGCAGCTCGGTACTAGCGGGGGGGCTCGTGGGGCAGTATTTT. This sequence encodes CASSSVLAGGLVGQYF.

J is TRBJ1-2 and V is TRBV5-1; tentatively, D is TRBD1 (5 bases). The CDR3 runs 15 residues. Trimming stripped 0 bases from V and 0 bases from J, with 9 bases between. The V gene's germline CDR1 is SGHRS and CDR2 YFSETQ. DNA of the CDR3: TGCGCCAGCAGCTTGGCGCCACAGGCTAACTATGGCTACACCTTC. It codes for CASSLAPQANYGYTF.

V is TRBV29-1 and J is TRBJ2-7, with 11 bases lining up with TRBD2. CDR1 is SQVTM and CDR2 is ANQGSEA in the germline V gene. The V gene end was trimmed by 8 bases and the J gene end by 6 bases; junction bases not matched to a gene: 12. The CDR3 loop spans 14 amino acids. Here the CDR3 reads CSPRLSGRAPEQYF. CDR3 nucleotide sequence: TGCAGCCCCAGACTTAGCGGGAGGGCCCCCGAGCAGTACTTC.

J is TRBJ1-4 and V is TRBV23-1; D ambiguous. TRBV23-1 belongs to the ORF category, with a function that is uncertain. The CDR3 runs 12 residues. Trimming took off 9 bases at V and 8 bases at J, with 13 bases between the two ends. CDR3 coding DNA: TGCGCCAGAATGGGCTCTTTAGAAAAACTGTTTTTT. Amino acid sequence: CARMGSLEKLFF.

This chain links TRBV9 with TRBJ2-2, with D perhaps matching TRBD1 (5 bases). The CDR3 loop spans 15 amino acids. CDR1 and CDR2 (germline): SGDLS, YYNGEE. The ends were cut back, 0 bases at V and 3 bases at J, with 9 bases in the middle. CDR3 bases: TGTGCCAGCAGCGTAGAAGGGGCCTACACCGGGGAGCTGTTTTTT. Its translation: CASSVEGAYTGELFF. The full variable domain, rest sourced from reference TRBV9 and TRBJ2-2, is DSGVTQTPKHLITATGQRVTLRCSPRSGDLSVYWYQQSLDQGLQFLIQYYNGEERAKGNILERFSAQQFPDLHSELNLSSLELGDSALYFCASSVEGAYTGELFFGEGSRLTVL.

J is TRBJ1-5 and V is TRBV6-5; D is perhaps TRBD1 (5 bases). CDR3 length: 13 residues. Germline-derived CDR1 and CDR2 are MNHEY and SVGAGI. V lost 6 bases, J lost 4 bases, and 10 bases lay in between. This CDR3 is CASRDSGNQPQHF. The CDR3 DNA is TGTGCCAGCAGAGACTCAGGGAATCAGCCCCAGCATTTT.

V gene TRBV7-8 combines with J gene TRBJ1-2; D is unclear. V gave up 1 base and J gave up 7 bases, with 13 bases separating them. The germline gives CDR1 SGHVS, CDR2 FQNEAQ. The CDR3 length is 14 residues. The CDR3 DNA reads TGTGCCAGCAGCTTAGTGTCCCCGGCGGTTGGCTACACCTTC. It is translated as CASSLVSPAVGYTF.

Details on this clone: Its ends do not fully match the called genes, so a read error is possible. J is TRBJ1-1 and V is TRBV7-9; D unresolved. The germline CDR1 and CDR2 sequences are SEHNR and FQNEAQ (reference sequence). The CDR3 consists of 13 residues. The CDR3: CSSSSQAGAEAFF. The DNA of the CDR3 is TGTTCCAGCAGCTCCCAGGCCGGCGCTGAAGCTTTCTTT.

This clone showed up just a few times. The V call is TRBV7-9, the J call TRBJ2-7, with 10 bases fitting TRBD2. From germline, CDR1 is SEHNR and CDR2 FQNEAQ (reference sequence). The V gene end was trimmed by 4 bases and the J gene end by 1 base; junction bases not matched to a gene: 4. This CDR3 spans 15 amino acids. CDR3: CASSSRAGGSYEQYF. DNA of the CDR3: TGTGCCAGCAGCTCACGAGCGGGAGGGTCCTACGAGCAGTACTTC.

The J gene is TRBJ2-1, the V gene TRBV9; D is perhaps TRBD2 (5 bases). The germline V and J ends were trimmed by 0 bases and 5 bases, with 12 bases remaining between them. The CDR3 loop spans 15 amino acids. The germline gives CDR1 SGDLS, CDR2 YYNGEE. The CDR3 here is CASSVGTPSHNEQFF. The CDR3 nucleotides read TGTGCCAGCAGCGTAGGGACTCCATCCCACAATGAGCAGTTCTTC.

The chain carries TRBV7-6 and TRBJ2-3; 7 nucleotides line up with TRBD1. With V trimmed by 6 bases and J by 2 bases, 5 bases remained unmatched. CDR1 SGHVS and CDR2 FNYEAQ come from the germline V gene. The CDR3 covers 14 residues. DNA for the CDR3: TGTGCCAGCAGTTGGGGACAGTACACAGATACGCAGTATTTT. Residues: CASSWGQYTDTQYF. Using reference TRBV7-6 and TRBJ2-3 for the parts outside the CDR3, the full variable domain is GAGVSQSPRYKVTKRGQDVALRCDPISGHVSLYWYRQALGQGPEFLTYFNYEAQQDKSGLPNDRFSAERPEGSISTLTIQRTEQRDSAMYRCASSWGQYTDTQYFGPGTRLTVL.

The rearrangement joins TRBV6-9 to TRBJ1-1, with D perhaps matching TRBD1 (5 bases). V was shortened by 4 bases and J by 1 base, with 13 bases between the two germline ends. Germline values: CDR1 MNHGY, CDR2 SVAAGI. The length of the CDR3 is 15 residues. CDR3 nucleotides: TGTGCCAGCAGTTTTCAACCTACAGGGAACACTGAAGCTTTCTTT. This sequence encodes CASSFQPTGNTEAFF.

This chain joins TRBV10-3 and TRBJ2-1; 8 nucleotides match TRBD2. This CDR3 has 16 residues. The germline V gene encodes CDR1 ENHRY and CDR2 SYGVKD. Germline trimming cut 4 bases from V and 6 bases from J; bases unmatched to any gene: 11. CDR3 protein: CAISGTSGGTRNEQFF. The CDR3 bases are TGTGCCATCAGTGGAACTAGCGGTGGGACCCGCAATGAGCAGTTCTTC.

V is TRBV5-4 and J is TRBJ2-1; TRBD2 matches at 7 bases. CDR1 and CDR2 from the germline V gene are SGHNT and YYREEE (reference sequence). There are 13 residues in the CDR3. Germline trimming cut 4 bases from V and 6 bases from J; bases unmatched to any gene: 4. This chain's CDR3 is CASSRSGVNEQFF. The CDR3 DNA sequence: TGTGCCAGCAGCAGAAGCGGGGTCAATGAGCAGTTCTTC.

This chain connects TRBV5-1 to TRBJ2-7; D unresolved. V lost 1 base to trimming and J lost 4 bases, with 9 bases between them. The CDR3 extends over 13 amino acids. Per the germline V gene, CDR1 is SGHRS and CDR2 is YFSETQ. CDR3 in DNA: TGCGCCAGCAGCTTGCTATCGCCTTACGAGCAGTACTTC. Translating it yields CASSLLSPYEQYF.

The chain uses TRBV9 and TRBJ1-1; D is perhaps TRBD1 (6 bases). The V and J ends lost 1 base and 5 bases respectively, with 9 bases between them. The germline V gene has CDR1 SGDLS and CDR2 YYNGEE. The CDR3 runs to 13 residues. The CDR3 reads CASSVRGGTEAFF. CDR3 nucleotide sequence: TGTGCCAGCAGCGTAAGGGGGGGGACTGAAGCTTTCTTT.

V is TRBV11-2 and J is TRBJ2-3, with TRBD2 matching over 11 bases. This CDR3 contains 19 residues. Germline lookup yields CDR1 SGHAT and CDR2 FQNNGV. Unmatched junction bases numbered 13, after V lost 5 bases and J lost 0 bases. Here the CDR3 reads CASSPSSGGRESSTDTQYF. CDR3 bases: TGTGCCAGCAGCCCGTCTAGCGGGGGGAGGGAGTCTAGCACAGATACGCAGTATTTT.

Only a few counts were recorded for this clone. This sequence joins TRBV5-1 and TRBJ2-7; TRBD1 matches at 8 bases. V was pared by 4 bases and J by 3 bases, with 6 bases of the junction left unmatched. Germline CDR1 SGHRS, CDR2 YFSETQ. There are 14 residues in the CDR3. Written as DNA, the CDR3 is TGCGCCAGCAGCGCTGGGACAGGAGTCTACGAGCAGTACTTC. The encoded protein is CASSAGTGVYEQYF.

This chain uses TRBV7-2 with TRBJ2-2; a weak D match, TRBD1 (7 bases). V was clipped by 5 bases and J by 5 bases, with 12 bases between them. CDR1 and CDR2 from the germline V gene are SGHTA and FQGNSA. This CDR3 is 14 amino acids long. In nucleotides, the CDR3 is TGTGCCAGCAGCCGCGGGACAGCAACCGGGGAGCTGTTTTTT. Translated, it gives CASSRGTATGELFF.

The chain recombines TRBV19 with TRBJ1-1, with a possible D match to TRBD1 (5 bases). Germline CDR1 and CDR2: LNHDA and SQIVND (reference sequence). The V and J ends lost 8 bases and 5 bases respectively, with 18 bases between them. The CDR3 consists of 14 residues. The CDR3 loop is CASGARPSGTEAFF. CDR3 nucleotide sequence: TGTGCCAGTGGAGCACGACCCTCAGGGACTGAAGCTTTCTTT.

The chain links TRBV6-1 to TRBJ2-1; TRBD2 aligns across 14 bases. Trimming at V came to 11 bases and at J to 7 bases, leaving 10 bases not matched to a gene. Germline V gives CDR1 MNHNS, CDR2 SASEGT. The CDR3 totals 15 residues. This chain's CDR3 is CAVKGGTSGRNEQFF. In DNA form, the CDR3 reads TGTGCCGTTAAGGGAGGGACTAGCGGGAGAAATGAGCAGTTCTTC.

This clone has only a few counts. V usage is TRBV5-6 and J usage is TRBJ2-3, with D perhaps TRBD1 (5 bases). Germline values: CDR1 SGHDT, CDR2 YYEEEE. The CDR3 covers 14 residues. V was pared by 0 bases and J by 1 base, with 6 bases between. CDR3 sequence: CASSLGGGTDTQYF. The CDR3 region has the DNA TGTGCCAGCAGCTTGGGGGGCGGCACAGATACGCAGTATTTT.

The chain employs TRBV7-6 and TRBJ2-2; 9 bases are a match to TRBD1. Germline V gene lookup returns CDR1 SGHVS and CDR2 FNYEAQ. The CDR3 sequence is 15 residues long. V lost 2 bases and J lost 4; bases outside the gene matches: 2. The CDR3 here is CASSLPGQGTGELFF. The CDR3, as DNA: TGTGCCAGCAGCTTACCGGGACAGGGCACCGGGGAGCTGTTTTTT.